Following are 21 T cell receptor beta chains from one sample sequenced in a study of tissue-resident memory T cells in lung cancer (dated by TCRdb to the late 2010s). The paper's findings and limits, for the study overall: An average of roughly 20% of sequenced TRM cells per patient was accounted for by the most expanded clonotype, suggesting expansion of a single tumor antigen-specific clone.

Data came from an Illumina MiSeq. The TCR sequencing libraries included unique molecular identifiers and were indexed using TruSeq single indexes. Through fastp at Q25 and MiXCR, TCRdb rebuilt clones from the public reads, retaining in-frame beta chains. Rows matching on CDR3 protein sequence are summarized as one entry with the most common DNA and genes. This sample gives under 350 distinct CDR3 sequences in total; under 30% of them show up just once. Clones ranked in the top ten supply roughly 45% of the sample. Their antigens are not known. A BD FACSAria-II was used to sort CD8+ T cells by CD103 expression straight into ice-cold TRIzol LS reagent. Sequencing was carried out using CD103+ CD8+ T cells from lung tumor tissue. The cell subset or site label of this sample denotes: tissue-resident memory (TRM) CD8+ CTLs. The receptors shown here come from a human donor with treatment-naive lung cancer (subtype not recorded).

This chain connects TRBV20-1 to TRBJ2-7, with a tentative D call TRBD1 (5 bases). The germline gives CDR1 DFQATT, CDR2 SNEGSKA (reference sequence). The CDR3 loop spans 15 amino acids. V was pared by 0 bases and J by 0 bases, with 12 bases between. CDR3 sequence: CSARDTGTNSYEQYF. CDR3 DNA: TGCAGTGCTAGAGATACAGGCACGAACTCCTACGAGCAGTACTTC.

The chain has TRBV4-3 and TRBJ2-7, with D perhaps matching TRBD1 (6 bases). Trimming left V 1 base short and J 1 base short, with 11 bases between. Germline CDR1 reads LGHNA; CDR2 reads YSLEER. The CDR3 sequence is 15 residues long. The CDR3 coding sequence is TGCGCCAGCAGCCAAGTCCAAGGGGGTTCCTACGAGCAGTACTTC. Translation: CASSQVQGGSYEQYF.

The J gene is TRBJ1-2, the V gene TRBV7-2; 7 positions match TRBD1. The CDR3 extends over 15 amino acids. Germline CDR1 SGHTA, CDR2 FQGNSA. Trimming at V came to 1 base and at J to 4 bases, leaving 6 bases not matched to a gene. CDR3 sequence reads: CASSLVPGTAYGYTF. CDR3 in DNA: TGTGCCAGCAGCTTAGTCCCAGGGACAGCCTATGGCTACACCTTC.

This clonotype counts as large. The chain couples TRBV12-3 or TRBV12-4 to TRBJ2-7; TRBD1 might be the D (6 bases). The CDR3 runs to 15 residues. V lost 6 bases, J lost 6 bases, and 21 bases lay in between. CDR3 DNA: TGTGCCAGCAGACTAGAGGACAGCATAAGCTCCGAGCAGTACTTC. This gives the protein CASRLEDSISSEQYF.

This clonotype is large within its sample. The chain links TRBV15 to TRBJ1-1; perhaps TRBD1 as D (5 bases). The CDR3 runs to 14 residues. Trimming removed 3 bases from V and 5 bases from J, with 13 bases in between. CDR1 LNHNV and CDR2 YYDKDF come from the germline V gene (reference sequence). Here the CDR3 reads CATSSTDWGTEAFF. The DNA for the CDR3 is TGTGCCACCAGCAGCACAGACTGGGGGACTGAAGCTTTCTTT.

This clonotype is labeled as large. The rearrangement joins TRBV7-9 to TRBJ2-1; D may correspond to TRBD1 or TRBD2 (6 bases each). The V gene lost 5 bases and the J gene lost 4 bases, with 21 bases spanning the gap. The CDR3 has 17 residues. CDR1 and CDR2 from the germline V gene are SEHNR and FQNEAQ (reference sequence). The CDR3, as DNA: TGTGCCAGCAGCCCCAGGGGCGGGACGGCCCGATACAATGAGCAGTTCTTC. Its translation is CASSPRGGTARYNEQFF.

The genes are TRBV7-6 and TRBJ2-5, with D possibly called TRBD1 or TRBD2 (5 bases each). With 3 bases removed from V and 5 bases from J, the gap between germline ends came to 10 bases. Germline V lookup: CDR1 SGHVS, CDR2 FNYEAQ. The CDR3 length is 13 residues. The CDR3 DNA is TGTGCCAGCAGCTTGGGGGTTTGGGAGACCCAGTACTTC. This sequence encodes CASSLGVWETQYF.

This clonotype was recorded only once. J is TRBJ2-5 and V is TRBV6-2 or TRBV6-3; 7 bases agree with TRBD1. CDR1 is MNHEY, CDR2 SVGEGT, per germline. The CDR3 contains 14 residues. The V gene end was trimmed by 8 bases and the J gene end by 5 bases; junction bases not matched to a gene: 11. The CDR3 region is CASHNFTGDETQYF. The CDR3 DNA is TGTGCCAGCCATAATTTCACAGGGGATGAGACCCAGTACTTC.

This clonotype is classed as hyperexpanded. This chain uses TRBV7-2 with TRBJ2-7; a weak D match, TRBD2 (5 bases). This CDR3 comprises 13 residues. The V gene's germline CDR1 is SGHTA and CDR2 FQGNSA. Trimming pared 6 bases from V and 3 bases from J, leaving 12 bases between. The CDR3 region is CASRDLDRYEQYF. In DNA, the CDR3 is TGTGCCAGCAGGGACTTGGACCGCTACGAGCAGTACTTC. Full variable domain (remainder filled in from reference TRBV7-2 and TRBJ2-7): GAGVSQSPSNKVTEKGKDVELRCDPISGHTALYWYRQSLGQGLEFLIYFQGNSAPDKSGLPSDRFSAERTGGSVSTLTIQRTQQEDSAVYLCASRDLDRYEQYFGPGTRLTVT.

This clonotype is large (0.1 to 1%) by share. The V and J genes are TRBV4-2 and TRBJ2-6; D might be TRBD2 (6 bases). The CDR3 has 16 residues. Trimming pared 0 bases from V and 2 bases from J, leaving 8 bases between. The germline CDR1 and CDR2 sequences are LGHNA and YNFKEQ. In nucleotides, the CDR3 is TGTGCCAGCAGCCAAGAGGGGGGTACTGGGGCCAACGTCCTGACTTTC. Its translation: CASSQEGGTGANVLTF.

This clonotype rates as hyperexpanded. The CDR3 sequence is CATSDVTGSGANVLTF. The CDR3 bases are TGTGCCACCAGTGATGTTACAGGGTCTGGGGCCAACGTCCTGACTTTC. This chain connects TRBV24-1 to TRBJ2-6; maybe TRBD1 (6 bases). Looked up from germline, CDR1 is KGHDR and CDR2 is SFDVKD. Trimming shortened V by 3 bases and J by 1 base, and 9 bases separated the two germline ends. The CDR3 has 16 residues.

By its share, this clonotype is large. The chain is built from TRBV28 and TRBJ2-2, with a tentative D call TRBD1 (5 bases). The CDR3 loop spans 16 amino acids. Germline assignment: CDR1 MDHEN and CDR2 SYDVKM. V was cut by 0 bases and J by 0 bases, with 8 bases left in between. The CDR3 DNA is TGTGCCAGCAGTTTATGGCAGGGAACGAACACCGGGGAGCTGTTTTTT. This encodes CASSLWQGTNTGELFF.

This clonotype rates as large. The J gene is TRBJ2-1, the V gene TRBV11-1; the match to TRBD2 covers 13 bases. Trimming removed 5 bases from V and 6 bases from J; junction bases left unmatched: 4. CDR3 size: 15 residues. Per germline, CDR1 SGHAT and CDR2 FQDESV (reference sequence). The CDR3 coding sequence is TGTGCCAGCAGCCGGACTAGCGGGGGCCCCAATGAGCAGTTCTTC. Translated: CASSRTSGGPNEQFF.

This clonotype ranks as large. The CDR3 DNA follows: TGTGCCAGCAGCCAAGATCCGCACGGGGCCAGGAACGAGCAGTACTTC. Translated: CASSQDPHGARNEQYF. V usage is TRBV4-2 and J usage is TRBJ2-7, with D perhaps matching TRBD1 or TRBD2 (5 bases each). V lost 0 bases to trimming and J lost 5 bases, with 17 bases between them. The CDR3 runs 16 residues. Germline V gene sequence: CDR1 LGHNA, CDR2 YNFKEQ.

This rearrangement joins TRBV27 to TRBJ2-1, with 9 bases lining up with TRBD2. V lost 5 bases, J lost 2 bases, and 16 bases stayed unmatched. Germline CDR1 is MNHEY and CDR2 is SMNVEV (reference sequence). CDR3 length equals 19 residues. CDR3 bases: TGTGCCAGCAGTCCACTGACCCTCTTCCTAGCGGGGCCCTACAATGAGCAGTTCTTC. This codes for CASSPLTLFLAGPYNEQFF.

This clonotype is medium-sized by share. V and J are TRBV28 and TRBJ1-1, with D possibly being TRBD1 (5 bases). CDR3 size: 14 residues. Germline loops: CDR1 MDHEN, CDR2 SYDVKM. V was shortened by 3 bases and J by 5 bases, with 13 bases between the two germline ends. The CDR3 region has the DNA TGTGCCAGCAGTTTTGAGGGGCGACTTACTGAAGCTTTCTTT. It is translated as CASSFEGRLTEAFF.

This clonotype is large within its sample. The chain uses TRBV27 and TRBJ2-1, with TRBD2 matching 14 bases. Germline V gene data show CDR1 as MNHEY and CDR2 as SMNVEV (reference sequence). Losses at the gene ends were 5 bases for V and 6 bases for J; bases not matched to a gene: 3. The CDR3 length is 15 residues. This CDR3 reads CASSRGLAGVNEQFF. The CDR3 DNA follows: TGTGCCAGCAGTAGGGGACTAGCGGGAGTCAATGAGCAGTTCTTC.

In the case of this clonotype: A read error is the likely source, as a far larger clone sits one nucleotide away. The V and J genes are TRBV7-2 and TRBJ2-1; D ambiguous. Deletions cut 5 bases from V and 13 bases from J, with 15 bases between. CDR3 size: 12 residues. Germline V gene sequence: CDR1 SGHTA, CDR2 FQGNSA. Written as DNA, the CDR3 is TGTGCCAGCAGCCGTTGGGCCCGACAACAGTTCTTC. Translated, it gives CASSRWARQQFF. The whole variable domain, remainder taken from reference TRBV7-2 and TRBJ2-1, is GAGVSQSPSNKVTEKGKDVELRCDPISGHTALYWYRQSLGQGLEFLIYFQGNSAPDKSGLPSDRFSAERTGGSVSTLTIQRTQQEDSAVYLCASSRWARQQFFGPGTRLTVL.

The chain's CDR3 is CASSPRTEAFF. CDR3 coding DNA: TGTGCCAGCAGCCCCCGGACTGAAGCTTTCTTT. The J gene is TRBJ1-1, the V gene TRBV7-8; D gene ambiguous. CDR1 and CDR2 from the germline V gene are SGHVS and FQNEAQ. The germline V and J ends were trimmed by 5 bases and 5 bases, with 6 bases remaining between them. The CDR3 is 11 amino acids.

The gene calls are TRBV27 and TRBJ1-5; D ambiguous. From germline, CDR1 is MNHEY and CDR2 SMNVEV (reference sequence). The CDR3 length is 13 residues. V lost 2 bases and J lost 0, with 2 bases in between. The DNA for the CDR3 is TGTGCCAGCAGTTTAGGTAGCAATCAGCCCCAGCATTTT. Its protein is CASSLGSNQPQHF.

In this sample, this clonotype turned up a few times. The genes are TRBV28 and TRBJ1-1; no clear D gene. The germline CDR1 and CDR2 sequences are MDHEN and SYDVKM. The ends were cut back, 5 bases at V and 1 base at J, with 8 bases in the middle. CDR3 length equals 13 residues. DNA for the CDR3: TGTGCCAGCAGTCACAGTCCGAACACTGAAGCTTTCTTT. Protein: CASSHSPNTEAFF.